The 28 T cell receptor beta chains below all came from one sample that was sequenced in a study of memory B cells and T cells in multiple sclerosis. The antigens of these receptors remain unknown. After stimulus-free culture, autoproliferating CFSE-dim and non-proliferating CFSE-high T cells were sequenced separately. Replicate wells were pooled after around seven days of stimulus-free culture of 45 million to 50 million CFSE-labeled PBMCs. Sequencing used immunoSEQ multiplex PCR; TCRdb keeps in-frame clones, though not all of them. The data show under 50,000 clones, approximately 80% seen once. The source material was PBMCs from blood kept in culture. The receptor source for this set is a human donor with multiple sclerosis.

The chain employs TRBV5-5 and TRBJ2-5; no reliable D call. The length of the CDR3 is 13 residues. V was clipped by 4 bases and J by 1 base, with 8 bases between them. Germline lookup yields CDR1 SGHKS and CDR2 YYEKEE (reference sequence). The CDR3 DNA is TGTGCCAGCAGCCGTGACATCCAAGAGACCCAGTACTTC. As protein: CASSRDIQETQYF.

This clone was counted once. The V call is TRBV5-6, the J call TRBJ1-1; TRBD1 is a possible D gene (5 bases). The CDR3 is 15 residues long. V lost 2 bases and J lost 1, with 12 bases in between. Germline CDR1 reads SGHDT; CDR2 reads YYEEEE. The CDR3 nucleotides read TGTGCCAGCAGCTTTTTGAGGGGCAGGAACACTGAAGCTTTCTTT. Amino acid sequence: CASSFLRGRNTEAFF.

The chain carries TRBV6-5 and TRBJ1-5; TRBD1 matches at 7 bases. This CDR3 is 13 amino acids long. From germline, CDR1 is MNHEY and CDR2 SVGAGI. V lost 6 bases, J lost 7 bases, and 6 bases stayed unmatched. CDR3 residues: CASSERGLQPQHF. CDR3 nucleotide sequence: TGTGCCAGCAGCGAGAGGGGGCTCCAGCCCCAGCATTTT.

The J gene is TRBJ1-5, the V gene TRBV18, with D uncertain. This CDR3 contains 13 residues. The V and J ends lost 6 bases and 1 base respectively, with 7 bases between them. The germline gives CDR1 KGHSH, CDR2 LQKENI. The CDR3 spells CASSRESNQPQHF. CDR3 DNA: TGTGCCAGCTCCCGCGAAAGCAATCAGCCCCAGCATTTT.

This chain links TRBV2 with TRBJ1-2; D gene uncertain. The CDR3 has 13 amino acids. CDR1 is SNHLY and CDR2 is FYNNEI in the germline V gene. Deletions cut 10 bases from V and 0 bases from J, with 12 bases between. The CDR3 coding sequence is TGTGCCACCAAGACACTAACTAACTATGGCTACACCTTC. Amino acid sequence: CATKTLTNYGYTF.

The V gene is TRBV4-3, the J gene TRBJ2-1; 9 bases line up with TRBD2. J was trimmed by 0 bases and V by 3 bases; bases with no gene match: 6. The CDR3 spans 17 residues. Germline V lookup: CDR1 LGHNA, CDR2 YSLEER. The CDR3 DNA is TGCGCCAGCAGCCACACCGCGGGAGGGAGCTCCTACAATGAGCAGTTCTTC. This sequence encodes CASSHTAGGSSYNEQFF.

The chain joins TRBV19 to TRBJ2-7; the D gene is possibly TRBD2 (6 bases). The germline V gene encodes CDR1 LNHDA and CDR2 SQIVND (reference sequence). The V and J ends lost 6 bases and 3 bases respectively, with 18 bases between them. There are 15 residues in the CDR3. As DNA, the CDR3 is TGTGCCAGTAGCCCACGGCGCGGGAACTACTACGAGCAGTACTTC. The encoded protein is CASSPRRGNYYEQYF.

The chain recombines TRBV19 with TRBJ2-3; TRBD2 might be the D (5 bases). Germline V gives CDR1 LNHDA, CDR2 SQIVND (reference sequence). V lost 5 bases and J 0 bases, leaving 9 bases between the germline ends. The CDR3 contains 14 residues. The CDR3 DNA reads TGTGCCAGTAGTCCGGACTCTAGCACAGATACGCAGTATTTT. It yields the protein CASSPDSSTDTQYF.

The chain employs TRBV5-1 and TRBJ1-1; a possible D gene is TRBD1 (5 bases). CDR1 is SGHRS and CDR2 is YFSETQ in the germline V gene. Trimming shortened V by 2 bases and J by 4 bases, and 15 bases separated the two germline ends. The CDR3 length is 15 residues. The DNA for the CDR3 is TGCGCCAGCAGCTTTCTTACGGGGGGGAGCACTGAAGCTTTCTTT. Translation: CASSFLTGGSTEAFF.

The chain employs TRBV6-5 and TRBJ2-2, with 8 nucleotides matching TRBD2. Germline V gene lookup returns CDR1 MNHEY and CDR2 SVGAGI. The V gene end was trimmed by 6 bases and the J gene end by 0 bases; junction bases not matched to a gene: 3. CDR3 size: 15 residues. CDR3 loop: CASRGTRANTGELFF. CDR3 sequence (DNA): TGTGCCAGCAGGGGGACTAGAGCGAACACCGGGGAGCTGTTTTTT.

This chain uses TRBV12-5 with TRBJ2-2; the match to TRBD1 covers 11 bases. The CDR3 contains 16 residues. Trimming at V came to 1 base and at J to 7 bases, leaving 5 bases not matched to a gene. CDR1 is LGHNT, CDR2 FRNRAP, per germline. The DNA of the CDR3 is TGTGCTAGTGGTTTGGGGACAGGGGGCGTCGGCGGGGAGCTGTTTTTT. Translated: CASGLGTGGVGGELFF.

The chain's CDR3 is CASSLSLHEQYF. The CDR3 coding sequence is TGTGCCAGCAGTTTGTCGCTCCACGAGCAGTACTTC. The chain joins TRBV28 to TRBJ2-7; D remains ambiguous. Deletions cut 3 bases from V and 5 bases from J, with 8 bases between. The CDR3 sequence is 12 residues long. Germline V gene sequence: CDR1 MDHEN, CDR2 SYDVKM.

This clone was seen a single time. The chain recombines TRBV30 with TRBJ2-4; D unclear. The CDR3 contains 9 residues. In germline, CDR1 is GTSNPN, CDR2 SVGIG (reference sequence). V was clipped by 4 bases and J by 10 bases, with 5 bases between them. The CDR3 DNA reads TGTGCCTGGACTTTAATTCAGTACTTC. The encoded protein is CAWTLIQYF.

The V and J genes are TRBV5-4 and TRBJ2-1; D remains ambiguous. The V end lost 2 bases, the J end lost 4 bases, and 7 bases lay between the germline ends. The germline gives CDR1 SGHNT, CDR2 YYREEE (reference sequence). The CDR3 length is 13 residues. CDR3 DNA sequence: TGTGCCAGCAGCTTTCCTGGGTACAATGAGCAGTTCTTC. Encoded protein: CASSFPGYNEQFF.

This chain connects TRBV13 to TRBJ1-1; D uncertain. The V and J ends lost 2 bases and 10 bases respectively, with 11 bases between them. Germline CDR1 reads PRHDT; CDR2 reads FYEKMQ (reference sequence). The CDR3 has 12 amino acids. CDR3 DNA: TGTGCCAGCAGCTTACGGTCCAACGGAGCTTTCTTT. This translates into CASSLRSNGAFF.

The chain joins TRBV10-3 to TRBJ2-6; D remains unclear. V lost 5 bases, J lost 5 bases, and 25 bases lay in between. The CDR3 has 19 amino acids. CDR1 and CDR2 from the germline V gene are ENHRY and SYGVKD. Here the CDR3 reads CAISRVFCKIQSRANVLTF. The DNA for the CDR3 is TGTGCCATCAGTCGAGTATTCTGTAAGATACAAAGTCGGGCCAACGTCCTGACTTTC.

The V and J genes are TRBV10-3 and TRBJ2-5; the match to TRBD1 covers 8 bases. The CDR3 is 16 amino acids. CDR1 ENHRY and CDR2 SYGVKD come from the germline V gene. Trimming took 6 bases from V and 0 from J; bases not matched to a gene: 9. CDR3 loop: CAISPAGQEYQETQYF. The CDR3 bases are TGTGCCATCAGCCCCGCGGGACAGGAGTACCAAGAGACCCAGTACTTC.

The V and J genes are TRBV7-9 and TRBJ1-1; tentatively, D is TRBD1 (5 bases). Per germline, CDR1 SEHNR and CDR2 FQNEAQ (reference sequence). Trimming cost V 7 bases and J 5 bases, with 14 bases left between them. The CDR3 sequence is 13 residues long. CDR3 residues: CASIPEGWTEAFF. Written as DNA, the CDR3 is TGTGCCAGCATCCCCGAGGGGTGGACTGAAGCTTTCTTT.

The rearrangement joins TRBV15 to TRBJ2-5, with a weak D call TRBD2 (6 bases). Germline lookup yields CDR1 LNHNV and CDR2 YYDKDF (reference sequence). The CDR3 covers 15 residues. Trimming pared 4 bases from V and 8 bases from J, leaving 20 bases between. CDR3 amino acids: CATSTPGSAGSTQYF. CDR3 in DNA: TGTGCCACCAGCACCCCGGGATCGGCCGGGAGTACCCAGTACTTC.

The chain links TRBV9 to TRBJ1-3, with D hard to call. The CDR3 has 11 residues. Germline V gene data show CDR1 as SGDLS and CDR2 as YYNGEE. V lost 3 bases and J 10 bases, leaving 8 bases between the germline ends. The CDR3 region has the DNA TGTGCCAGCAGCGGGCCTAAAACCATATATTTT. This translates into CASSGPKTIYF.

This rearrangement joins TRBV4-1 to TRBJ2-1; D remains unclear. The germline gives CDR1 MGHRA, CDR2 YSYEKL. The V and J ends lost 4 bases and 7 bases respectively, with 14 bases between them. CDR3 length: 14 amino acids. In DNA form, the CDR3 reads TGCGCCAGCAGCCCAGAGAAGGTGCGGAATGAGCAGTTCTTC. Protein sequence: CASSPEKVRNEQFF.

The chain couples TRBV6-6 to TRBJ1-2; 8 nucleotides match TRBD1. The CDR3 runs 14 residues. V dropped 1 base and J dropped 6; count of bases not matched to a gene: 4. CDR1 MNHNY and CDR2 SVGAGI come from the germline V gene (reference sequence). For the CDR3, the DNA is TGTGCCAGCAGTTACTTGGACAGGGCCAATGGCTACACCTTC. Amino acid sequence: CASSYLDRANGYTF.

The chain couples TRBV30 to TRBJ2-1; no definite D call. From germline, CDR1 is GTSNPN and CDR2 SVGIG (reference sequence). Trimming removed 0 bases at V and 5 bases at J, with 2 bases between. CDR3 length: 11 amino acids. The CDR3 coding sequence is TGTGCCTGGAGTGTAAACAATGAGCAGTTCTTC. Its translation: CAWSVNNEQFF.

This sequence joins TRBV18 and TRBJ2-7, with D perhaps being TRBD1 or TRBD2 (5 bases each). Germline-derived CDR1 and CDR2 are KGHSH and LQKENI. Trimming removed 5 bases at V and 2 bases at J, with 10 bases between. CDR3 length: 13 amino acids. The CDR3: CASSGDGAYEQYF. CDR3 nucleotides: TGTGCCAGCTCAGGGGACGGAGCCTACGAGCAGTACTTC.

The CDR3 reads CASSLVANANTEAFF. DNA for the CDR3: TGCGCCAGCAGCTTGGTCGCCAATGCGAACACTGAAGCTTTCTTT. V is TRBV5-1 and J is TRBJ1-1, with D hard to call. Per germline, CDR1 SGHRS and CDR2 YFSETQ. CDR3 size: 15 residues. Trimming left V 0 bases short and J 1 base short, with 10 bases between.

This clone was counted once. This chain connects TRBV19 to TRBJ2-5; 10 bases align to TRBD1. With the DNA end fitting TRBJ2-7 better, the J assignment may be wrong. In germline, CDR1 is LNHDA, CDR2 SQIVND (reference sequence). The CDR3 length is 15 residues. CDR3 sequence reads: CASSIPRDRGHEQYF. The CDR3 bases are TGTGCCAGTAGTATACCCCGGGACAGGGGTCACGAGCAGTACTTC.

The chain couples TRBV6-1 to TRBJ1-2; tentatively, D is TRBD1 (6 bases). Germline V gene lookup returns CDR1 MNHNS and CDR2 SASEGT. Trimming cost V 2 bases and J 7 bases, with 14 bases left between them. This CDR3 is 14 amino acids long. In nucleotides, the CDR3 is TGTGCCAGCAGTGAAATTGGGGGGGCGGGTGGCTACACCTTC. As protein: CASSEIGGAGGYTF.

The CDR3 reads CASRPTSGTYNEQFF. CDR3 bases: TGTGCCAGCAGGCCCACTAGCGGGACATACAATGAGCAGTTCTTC. The V and J genes are TRBV9 and TRBJ2-1; 10 bases align to TRBD2. J gave up 4 bases and V 5 bases, and 6 bases lay outside the gene matches. The CDR3 length is 15 residues. Germline V gene lookup returns CDR1 SGDLS and CDR2 YYNGEE.